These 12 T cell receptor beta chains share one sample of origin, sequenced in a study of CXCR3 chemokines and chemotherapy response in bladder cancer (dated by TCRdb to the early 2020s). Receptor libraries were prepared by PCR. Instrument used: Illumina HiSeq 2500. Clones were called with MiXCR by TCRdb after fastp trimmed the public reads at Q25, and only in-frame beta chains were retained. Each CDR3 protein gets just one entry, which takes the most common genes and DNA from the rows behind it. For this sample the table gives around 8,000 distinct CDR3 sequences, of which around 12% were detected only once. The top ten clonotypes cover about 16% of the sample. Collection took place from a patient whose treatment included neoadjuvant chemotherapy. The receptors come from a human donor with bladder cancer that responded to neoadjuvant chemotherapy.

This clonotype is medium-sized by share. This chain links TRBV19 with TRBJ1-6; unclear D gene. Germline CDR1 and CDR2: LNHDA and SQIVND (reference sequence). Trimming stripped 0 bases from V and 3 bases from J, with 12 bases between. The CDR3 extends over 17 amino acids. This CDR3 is CASSIDRGGNYNSPLHF. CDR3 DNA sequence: TGTGCCAGTAGTATAGATCGTGGAGGGAACTATAATTCACCCCTCCACTTT.

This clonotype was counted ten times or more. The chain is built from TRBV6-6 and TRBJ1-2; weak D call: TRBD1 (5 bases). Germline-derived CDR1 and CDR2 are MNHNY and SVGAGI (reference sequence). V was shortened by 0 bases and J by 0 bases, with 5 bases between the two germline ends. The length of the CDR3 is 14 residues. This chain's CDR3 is CASSYSTANYGYTF. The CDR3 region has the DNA TGTGCCAGCAGTTACTCGACAGCTAACTATGGCTACACCTTC.

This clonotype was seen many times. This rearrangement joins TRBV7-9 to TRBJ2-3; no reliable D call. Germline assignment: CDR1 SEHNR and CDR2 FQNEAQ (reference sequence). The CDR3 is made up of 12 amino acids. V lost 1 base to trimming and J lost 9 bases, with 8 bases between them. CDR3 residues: CASSLVGQTQYF. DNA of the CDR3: TGTGCCAGCAGCTTAGTAGGGCAGACGCAGTATTTT.

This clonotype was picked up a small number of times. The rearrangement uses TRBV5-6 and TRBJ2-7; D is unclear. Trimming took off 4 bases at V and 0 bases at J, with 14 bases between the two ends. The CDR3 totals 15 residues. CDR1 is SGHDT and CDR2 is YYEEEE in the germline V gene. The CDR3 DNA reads TGTGCCAGCAGCCCTACTGGACCCCGCTCCTACGAGCAGTACTTC. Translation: CASSPTGPRSYEQYF.

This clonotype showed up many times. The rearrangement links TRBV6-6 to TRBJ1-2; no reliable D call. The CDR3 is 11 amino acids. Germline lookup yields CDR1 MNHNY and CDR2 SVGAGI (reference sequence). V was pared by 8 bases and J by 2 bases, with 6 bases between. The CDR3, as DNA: TGTGCCAGCCGCGAAAACTATGGCTACACCTTC. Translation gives CASRENYGYTF.

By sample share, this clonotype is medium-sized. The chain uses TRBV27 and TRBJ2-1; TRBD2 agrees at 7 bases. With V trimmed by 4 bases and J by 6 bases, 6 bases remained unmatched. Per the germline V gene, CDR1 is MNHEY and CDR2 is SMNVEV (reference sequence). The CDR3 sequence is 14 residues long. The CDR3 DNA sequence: TGTGCCAGCAGTTCACCGGGACTACTCAATGAGCAGTTCTTC. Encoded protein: CASSSPGLLNEQFF.

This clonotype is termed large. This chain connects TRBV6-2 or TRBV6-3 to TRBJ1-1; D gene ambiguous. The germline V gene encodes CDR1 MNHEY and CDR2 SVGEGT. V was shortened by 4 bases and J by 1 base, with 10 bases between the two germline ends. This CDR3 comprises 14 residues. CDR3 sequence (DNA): TGTGCCAGCAGTTGGACCCGTGAGAACACTGAAGCTTTCTTT. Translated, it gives CASSWTRENTEAFF.

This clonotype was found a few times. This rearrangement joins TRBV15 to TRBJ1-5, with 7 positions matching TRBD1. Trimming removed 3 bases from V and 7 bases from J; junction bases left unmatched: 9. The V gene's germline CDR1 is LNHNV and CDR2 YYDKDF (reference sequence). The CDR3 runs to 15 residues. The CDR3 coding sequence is TGTGCCACCAGCAGGCCCGACAGGGACCGGCAGCCCCAGCATTTT. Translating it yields CATSRPDRDRQPQHF.

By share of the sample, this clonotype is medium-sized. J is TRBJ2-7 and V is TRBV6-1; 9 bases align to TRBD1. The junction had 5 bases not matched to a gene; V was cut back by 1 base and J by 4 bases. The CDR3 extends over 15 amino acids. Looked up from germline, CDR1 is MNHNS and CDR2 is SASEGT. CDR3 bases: TGTGCCAGCAGTGAAGAGGGGACAGGGTTGTACGAGCAGTACTTC. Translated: CASSEEGTGLYEQYF.

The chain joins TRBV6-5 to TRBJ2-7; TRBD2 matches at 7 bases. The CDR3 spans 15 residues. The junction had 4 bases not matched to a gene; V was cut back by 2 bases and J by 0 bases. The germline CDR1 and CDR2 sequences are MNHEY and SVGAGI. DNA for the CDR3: TGTGCCAGCAGTTACAGCGGGGATAGCTCCTACGAGCAGTACTTC. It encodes CASSYSGDSSYEQYF.

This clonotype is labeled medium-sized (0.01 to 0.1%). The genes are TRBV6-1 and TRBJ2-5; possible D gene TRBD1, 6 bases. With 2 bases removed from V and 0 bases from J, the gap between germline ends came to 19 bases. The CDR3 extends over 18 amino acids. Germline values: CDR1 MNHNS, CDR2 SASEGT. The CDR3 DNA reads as TGTGCCAGCAGTGAACGAGGTTGGGGGCTAATGTACCAAGAGACCCAGTACTTC. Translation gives CASSERGWGLMYQETQYF.

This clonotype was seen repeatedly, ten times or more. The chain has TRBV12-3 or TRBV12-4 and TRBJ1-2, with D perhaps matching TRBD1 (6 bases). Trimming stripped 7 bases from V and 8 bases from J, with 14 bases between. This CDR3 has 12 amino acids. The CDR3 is CASTLGGLGYTF. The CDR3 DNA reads TGTGCCAGCACTCTGGGGGGGCTCGGCTACACCTTC.